The sequence of this T cell receptor beta chain was determined in a study of T cells after yellow fever vaccination. V shed 5 bases, J shed 10 bases, and the junction held 12 bases outside the gene matches. CDR1 is SGHTA and CDR2 is FQGNSA in the germline V gene. There are 14 residues in the CDR3. MiXCR, applied by TCRdb to the 5' RACE reads, yields one record per CDR3 protein. The sample consists of 400,000 to 450,000 distinct CDR3 sequences, approximately 18% of them appearing once. This clonotype came up a few times. The chain links TRBV7-2 to TRBJ1-2; 8 bases match TRBD1. The origin of this receptor is a man younger than 35 who received the YFV17D yellow fever vaccine. Sequencing used PBMCs, obtained before the yellow fever booster vaccination. CDR3 protein: CASSPRYGTGAYTF. In DNA, the CDR3 is TGTGCCAGCAGCCCGCGTTACGGGACAGGAGCCTACACCTTC.